This TCR beta chain stems from a study of T cell repertoires and Cas9 in healthy adults. About the research overall: Multi-effector potency, cytotoxicity and lineage were assessed in SpCas9-reactive CD4 and CD8 T cells.

Findings and caveats of the study: Reportedly, SpCas9-reactive effector T cell proliferation and function were mitigated by SpCas9-reactive Tregs in vitro.

V was trimmed by 0 bases and J by 3 bases, leaving 6 bases between them. The CDR3 spans 14 residues. Germline V gene data show CDR1 as MNHEY and CDR2 as SVGAGI. Using immunoSEQ multiplex PCR, the repertoire was profiled, and TCRdb retains in-frame clones only, with some absent. The sample lists some 15,000 clones, 89% occurring once. Note on this clone: The antigen is unknown.

The sequenced sample consisted of Tregs (CD4+, CD25+, CD127-, CD137-, CD154-) from PBMCs; culture status not recorded. The sequence was collected from a human donor in good health. The chain combines TRBV6-5 with TRBJ1-3; D ambiguous. This chain's CDR3 is CASSYSKNGNTIYF. The DNA for the CDR3 is TGTGCCAGCAGTTACTCGAAGAATGGAAACACCATATATTTT.